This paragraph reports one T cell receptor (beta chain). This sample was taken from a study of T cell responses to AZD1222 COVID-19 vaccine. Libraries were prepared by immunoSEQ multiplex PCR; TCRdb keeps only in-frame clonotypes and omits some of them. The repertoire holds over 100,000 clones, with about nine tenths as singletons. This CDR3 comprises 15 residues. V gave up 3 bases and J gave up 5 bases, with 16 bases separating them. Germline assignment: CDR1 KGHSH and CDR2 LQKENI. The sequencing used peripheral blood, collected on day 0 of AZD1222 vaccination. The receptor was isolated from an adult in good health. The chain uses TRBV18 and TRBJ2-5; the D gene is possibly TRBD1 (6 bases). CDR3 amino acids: CASSPAGDDGETQYF. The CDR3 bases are TGTGCCAGCTCACCGGCAGGGGATGATGGGGAGACCCAGTACTTC.